The 26 T cell receptor beta chains below were found in one sample sequenced in a study of blood T cell repertoires in COVID-19. Some clones are missing from TCRdb's copy, which holds only in-frame ones; the method was immunoSEQ multiplex PCR. Counted here are about 230,000 clones, roughly 90% occurring once; the ten biggest clones make up approximately 4.3%. The sequenced material came from PBMCs or T cells enriched from blood (not recorded which). Source of these receptors: a woman aged 25 to 45 with acute COVID-19.

V usage is TRBV12-5 and J usage is TRBJ1-1, with 8 bases fitting TRBD1. Losses at the gene ends were 0 bases for V and 1 base for J; bases not matched to a gene: 10. CDR3 size: 18 residues. Germline CDR1 reads LGHNT; CDR2 reads FRNRAP. The CDR3 loop is CASGLVVRWDRQNTEAFF. The CDR3 region has the DNA TGTGCTAGTGGTTTGGTAGTGCGGTGGGACAGGCAGAACACTGAAGCTTTCTTT.

The chain links TRBV5-1 to TRBJ1-2; a weak D match, TRBD1 (6 bases). The germline gives CDR1 SGHRS, CDR2 YFSETQ. CDR3 length: 15 amino acids. Deletions cut 7 bases from V and 3 bases from J, with 19 bases between. The CDR3 region is CASGGGGGDHYGYTF. In DNA, the CDR3 is TGCGCCAGCGGAGGAGGGGGAGGGGATCACTATGGCTACACCTTC.

The chain combines TRBV30 with TRBJ1-5, with D perhaps TRBD1 (6 bases). V was shortened by 3 bases and J by 1 base, with 10 bases between the two germline ends. The CDR3 runs to 14 residues. CDR1 is GTSNPN and CDR2 is SVGIG in the germline V gene (reference sequence). In nucleotides, the CDR3 is TGTGCCTGGAGCAAGGGACACAGCAATCAGCCCCAGCATTTT. Protein sequence: CAWSKGHSNQPQHF.

The rearrangement joins TRBV9 to TRBJ2-1, with 10 bases lining up with TRBD2. The germline V gene has CDR1 SGDLS and CDR2 YYNGEE. The CDR3 has 16 residues. After removal of 6 bases from V and 12 bases from J, the junction contained 18 bases not matched to a gene. The CDR3 nucleotides read TGTGCCAGCACCCCGTCGTCCCTCAGCGGGGGGGCCTGGCAGTTCTTC. Translated, it gives CASTPSSLSGGAWQFF.

The chain links TRBV18 to TRBJ1-1; 9 bases are a match to TRBD1. The germline gives CDR1 KGHSH, CDR2 LQKENI. This CDR3 comprises 18 residues. The J segment lost 6 bases and the V segment lost 6 bases, leaving 20 bases of the junction unmatched. The CDR3 is CASSPNLLTGGRKAEAFF. CDR3 sequence (DNA): TGTGCCAGCTCTCCTAATTTGTTGACAGGGGGACGAAAGGCTGAAGCTTTCTTT.

V is TRBV28 and J is TRBJ1-2; a possible D gene is TRBD1 (6 bases). The CDR3 extends over 13 amino acids. V was shortened by 9 bases and J by 0 bases, with 11 bases between the two germline ends. CDR1 is MDHEN, CDR2 SYDVKM, per germline. This CDR3 is CASMDRTNYGYTF. The DNA of the CDR3 is TGTGCCAGTATGGACAGAACTAACTATGGCTACACCTTC.

The V gene is TRBV28, the J gene TRBJ1-5; D is possibly TRBD1 (6 bases). The CDR3 runs 15 residues. Germline V gene sequence: CDR1 MDHEN, CDR2 SYDVKM. Between the trimmed V and J ends, which lost 5 bases and 0 bases, there was a span of 11 bases. CDR3 bases: TGTGCCAGCAGTGGTACAGGGCTTAGCAATCAGCCCCAGCATTTT. It is translated as CASSGTGLSNQPQHF.

The chain joins TRBV4-3 to TRBJ1-1; the D gene is possibly TRBD1 (6 bases). Germline values: CDR1 LGHNA, CDR2 YSLEER. The CDR3 totals 17 residues. Deletions cut 0 bases from V and 10 bases from J, with 24 bases between. Here the CDR3 DNA reads TGCGCCAGCAGCCAAGAATGGGGGCGGGAGGCGCCTATGGCAGCTTTCTTT. Its translation: CASSQEWGREAPMAAFF.

This sequence joins TRBV29-1 and TRBJ1-2, with D possibly matching TRBD1 (5 bases). V was clipped by 3 bases and J by 2 bases, with 7 bases between them. The CDR3 is 12 residues long. The V gene's germline CDR1 is SQVTM and CDR2 ANQGSEA. CDR3 residues: CSVEGQNYGYTF. The CDR3 nucleotides read TGCAGCGTTGAGGGGCAGAACTATGGCTACACCTTC.

The rearrangement uses TRBV13 and TRBJ2-3; D perhaps matches TRBD2 (6 bases). Trimming stripped 3 bases from V and 4 bases from J, with 14 bases between. Germline CDR1 reads PRHDT; CDR2 reads FYEKMQ (reference sequence). The CDR3 covers 15 residues. The CDR3 protein is CASSFTRASADTQYF. The CDR3 DNA sequence: TGTGCCAGCAGCTTCACCAGGGCTAGCGCAGATACGCAGTATTTT.

In its sample, this clone was seen once. V is TRBV19 and J is TRBJ2-2; the match to TRBD1 covers 8 bases. J gave up 6 bases and V 7 bases, and 4 bases lay outside the gene matches. The CDR3 is 13 amino acids. Germline CDR1 LNHDA, CDR2 SQIVND (reference sequence). The CDR3 reads CASKQGEAGELFF. Written as DNA, the CDR3 is TGTGCCAGTAAACAGGGGGAAGCCGGGGAGCTGTTTTTT.

This chain connects TRBV19 to TRBJ2-1; D remains ambiguous. Trimming removed 3 bases at V and 0 bases at J, with 9 bases between. This CDR3 has 15 amino acids. Germline V CDR1 and CDR2: LNHDA, SQIVND (reference sequence). The CDR3 DNA reads TGTGCCAGTAGTATTGGGCCAAACTCCTACAATGAGCAGTTCTTC. It specifies CASSIGPNSYNEQFF.

This sequence joins TRBV5-1 and TRBJ2-5, with a weak D call TRBD2 (6 bases). In germline, CDR1 is SGHRS, CDR2 YFSETQ. The CDR3 is made up of 15 amino acids. V lost 0 bases, J lost 2 bases, and 11 bases lay in between. CDR3 bases: TGCGCCAGCAGCTTGGGCGGGGTCCCGCAAGAGACCCAGTACTTC. Translated, it gives CASSLGGVPQETQYF.

The J gene is TRBJ2-3, the V gene TRBV9, with D hard to call. Trimming took off 0 bases at V and 2 bases at J, with 7 bases between the two ends. Germline values: CDR1 SGDLS, CDR2 YYNGEE. This CDR3 has 14 amino acids. The CDR3 spells CASSVGLNTDTQYF. In nucleotides, the CDR3 is TGTGCCAGCAGCGTAGGACTTAACACAGATACGCAGTATTTT. Filled out from reference TRBV9 and TRBJ2-3, the complete variable domain reads DSGVTQTPKHLITATGQRVTLRCSPRSGDLSVYWYQQSLDQGLQFLIQYYNGEERAKGNILERFSAQQFPDLHSELNLSSLELGDSALYFCASSVGLNTDTQYFGPGTRLTVL.

The chain has TRBV19 and TRBJ2-7; TRBD2 agrees at 14 bases. V trimming: 3 bases; J trimming: 4 bases; junction bases outside the gene matches: 5. This CDR3 spans 16 amino acids. In germline, CDR1 is LNHDA, CDR2 SQIVND (reference sequence). The CDR3 protein is CASSMGLAGAWYEQYF. As DNA, the CDR3 is TGTGCCAGTAGTATGGGACTAGCGGGGGCTTGGTACGAGCAGTACTTC.

This clone has ten or more counts. The gene calls are TRBV4-1 and TRBJ1-5; 8 bases match TRBD1. The CDR3 totals 16 residues. CDR1 MGHRA and CDR2 YSYEKL come from the germline V gene. Trimming removed 0 bases from V and 7 bases from J; junction bases left unmatched: 8. The CDR3 reads CASSQDGRTGWQPQHF. CDR3 nucleotide sequence: TGCGCCAGCAGCCAAGATGGTAGGACAGGGTGGCAGCCCCAGCATTTT.

The V gene is TRBV5-1, the J gene TRBJ1-1, with 7 bases that match TRBD1. The CDR3 is 24 residues long. Per the germline V gene, CDR1 is SGHRS and CDR2 is YFSETQ. V shed 3 bases and J 0 bases; nucleotides not matched to a gene: 32. DNA of the CDR3: TGCGCCAGCAGCTCACCACTTGGAGGCGGACAGGAACTTGCCCGGGAATACATGAACACTGAAGCTTTCTTT. Its protein is CASSSPLGGGQELAREYMNTEAFF.

The chain couples TRBV7-9 to TRBJ1-3; 9 bases are shared with TRBD1. V gave up 4 bases and J gave up 0 bases; unmatched junction bases: 4. CDR1 is SEHNR and CDR2 is FQNEAQ in the germline V gene (reference sequence). The CDR3 is 16 amino acids. CDR3 region: CASSWLGQGSGNTIYF. The DNA for the CDR3 is TGTGCCAGCAGCTGGTTGGGACAGGGCTCTGGAAACACCATATATTTT.

The J gene is TRBJ2-1, the V gene TRBV5-1; 12 bases line up with TRBD2. Germline V CDR1 and CDR2: SGHRS, YFSETQ. The CDR3 covers 15 residues. J lost 8 bases, V lost 0 bases, and 3 bases had no gene match. CDR3 amino acids: CASSLETSGGYEQFF. CDR3 nucleotides: TGCGCCAGCAGCTTGGAAACTAGCGGGGGGTATGAGCAGTTCTTC.

This rearrangement joins TRBV9 to TRBJ2-7; D perhaps matches TRBD1 (6 bases). V lost 3 bases to trimming and J lost 5 bases, with 18 bases between them. Germline V gene data show CDR1 as SGDLS and CDR2 as YYNGEE. The CDR3 has 15 amino acids. In nucleotides, the CDR3 is TGTGCCAGCAGCGCTACAGGGACGAAGGGAGACGAGCAGTACTTC. It codes for CASSATGTKGDEQYF.

This clone was seen only a few times. The CDR3 coding sequence is TGTGCCATCAGGGCTAGCGGGGACGGTCACGAGCAGTACTTC. Translating it yields CAIRASGDGHEQYF. The chain links TRBV10-3 to TRBJ2-7, with 9 bases matching TRBD2. V was pared by 6 bases and J by 5 bases, with 8 bases of the junction left unmatched. This CDR3 region has 14 residues. Germline loops: CDR1 ENHRY, CDR2 SYGVKD.

The rearrangement uses TRBV30 and TRBJ2-1; 10 bases align to TRBD2. Trimming took 8 bases from V and 2 from J; bases not matched to a gene: 12. Germline V gene lookup returns CDR1 GTSNPN and CDR2 SVGIG (reference sequence). The CDR3 is 16 residues long. The CDR3 loop is CAGHSGGTTTYNEQFF. DNA of the CDR3: TGTGCCGGCCATAGCGGGGGGACAACAACCTACAATGAGCAGTTCTTC.

This chain connects TRBV7-3 to TRBJ2-2; 11 nucleotides match TRBD2. The CDR3 spans 14 residues. Trimming at V came to 5 bases and at J to 8 bases, leaving 4 bases not matched to a gene. Germline CDR1 is SGHTA and CDR2 is FQGTGA. CDR3 residues: CASSPGTSGGELFF. The DNA for the CDR3 is TGTGCCAGCAGCCCAGGGACTAGCGGAGGGGAGCTGTTTTTT.

The chain combines TRBV5-6 with TRBJ1-2; TRBD1 agrees at 9 bases. Unmatched junction bases numbered 3, after V lost 3 bases and J lost 3 bases. This CDR3 is built from 14 residues. Looked up from germline, CDR1 is SGHDT and CDR2 is YYEEEE. The CDR3 DNA follows: TGTGCCAGCAGCTCTTGGACAGGGGACTATGGCTACACCTTC. Translating gives CASSSWTGDYGYTF.

The V and J genes are TRBV19 and TRBJ2-1; 7 positions agree with TRBD2. There are 14 residues in the CDR3. CDR1 and CDR2 from the germline V gene are LNHDA and SQIVND (reference sequence). The junction had 5 bases not matched to a gene; V was cut back by 8 bases and J by 1 base. CDR3 region: CASRASGSYNEQFF. The CDR3 DNA follows: TGTGCCAGTCGCGCTAGCGGTTCCTACAATGAGCAGTTCTTC.

This chain connects TRBV19 to TRBJ1-1; D gene uncertain. The CDR3 consists of 13 residues. Trimming took off 5 bases at V and 5 bases at J, with 12 bases between the two ends. Looked up from germline, CDR1 is LNHDA and CDR2 is SQIVND (reference sequence). This CDR3 reads CASSPGRRTEAFF. As DNA, the CDR3 is TGTGCCAGTAGTCCGGGCCGGAGGACTGAAGCTTTCTTT.